The 13 T cell receptor beta chains listed next were all sequenced from one sample in a study of Ad26.COV2.S vaccination and SARS-CoV-2 variants. TCRdb keeps only in-frame clones here, not all; method: immunoSEQ multiplex PCR. The data contain about 680,000 clones, 70% to 90% of them singletons. Indicated treatment: some 19 received Ad26.COV2.S at low or high dose, single or two shots; about five received placebo; per-sample allocation not given. Following the first vaccine or placebo injection, samples were taken on day 63. The specimen comprised peripheral blood, sampled in a trial of Ad26.COV2.S vaccine versus placebo. Receptor source: a person between 18 and 65 years old who received the Ad26.COV2.S COVID-19 vaccine or a placebo.

The chain uses TRBV7-9 and TRBJ2-7; 9 bases fit TRBD1. V was pared by 8 bases and J by 6 bases, with 11 bases of the junction left unmatched. This CDR3 has 14 residues. Germline V gives CDR1 SEHNR, CDR2 FQNEAQ (reference sequence). The CDR3 loop reads CASLLPGQGGEQYF. DNA for the CDR3: TGTGCCAGCTTATTACCGGGACAGGGAGGCGAGCAGTACTTC.

The gene calls are TRBV9 and TRBJ2-5; D unresolved. Trimming removed 3 bases at V and 9 bases at J, with 15 bases between. The CDR3 consists of 13 residues. CDR1 is SGDLS, CDR2 YYNGEE, per germline. The CDR3 protein is CASSGVPQGAQYF. The CDR3 DNA sequence: TGTGCCAGCAGCGGGGTACCCCAAGGTGCCCAGTACTTC.

J is TRBJ1-3 and V is TRBV19; 8 bases align to TRBD1. The CDR3 totals 16 residues. CDR1 and CDR2 from the germline V gene are LNHDA and SQIVND (reference sequence). V shed 6 bases and J 4 bases; nucleotides not matched to a gene: 11. CDR3 bases: TGTGCCAGTAGGAACCCCAGGGGGCCCCTCGGAAACACCATATATTTT. Its translation is CASRNPRGPLGNTIYF.

The chain has TRBV2 and TRBJ2-7; D not certain. Per germline, CDR1 SNHLY and CDR2 FYNNEI. V shed 4 bases and J shed 6 bases, with 4 bases lying between them. The CDR3 loop spans 10 amino acids. CDR3 nucleotides: TGTGCCAGCAGTGGCCCCGAGCAGTACTTC. Translation gives CASSGPEQYF.

The genes are TRBV7-8 and TRBJ2-1; TRBD2 matches at 13 bases. Looked up from germline, CDR1 is SGHVS and CDR2 is FQNEAQ. This CDR3 contains 16 residues. V shed 4 bases and J 5 bases; nucleotides not matched to a gene: 5. The CDR3 sequence is CASSSGTSGVNNEQFF. CDR3 bases: TGTGCCAGCAGCTCTGGGACTAGCGGGGTGAACAATGAGCAGTTCTTC.

The V and J genes are TRBV7-2 and TRBJ2-7; maybe TRBD1 (6 bases). Germline lookup yields CDR1 SGHTA and CDR2 FQGNSA. The V and J ends lost 4 bases and 2 bases respectively, with 12 bases between them. CDR3 length: 14 residues. CDR3 protein: CASSSRDTAYEQYF. The CDR3, as DNA: TGTGCCAGCAGCTCCCGGGACACAGCCTACGAGCAGTACTTC.

This chain joins TRBV18 and TRBJ1-3; no reliable D call. The CDR3 is 14 residues long. The germline CDR1 and CDR2 sequences are KGHSH and LQKENI. V lost 6 bases to trimming and J lost 8 bases, with 17 bases between them. The CDR3 protein is CASSPASETDTIYF. The CDR3, as DNA: TGTGCCAGCTCGCCAGCATCAGAGACGGACACCATATATTTT.

This clone was found once. V and J are TRBV19 and TRBJ1-5; D is perhaps TRBD1 (5 bases). V lost 4 bases to trimming and J lost 2 bases, with 15 bases between them. CDR3 length: 16 residues. Germline CDR1 LNHDA, CDR2 SQIVND (reference sequence). This CDR3 reads CASSTSWGFGNQPQHF. In DNA form, the CDR3 reads TGTGCCAGTAGTACCAGTTGGGGGTTCGGCAATCAGCCCCAGCATTTT.

The CDR3 nucleotides read TGTGCCAGCAGTGAAAGGACTAGCGGGGGGTCCACAGATACGCAGTATTTT. This gives the protein CASSERTSGGSTDTQYF. The chain joins TRBV6-1 to TRBJ2-3, with 14 nucleotides matching TRBD2. The length of the CDR3 is 17 residues. Germline trimming cut 2 bases from V and 2 bases from J; bases unmatched to any gene: 3. Germline-derived CDR1 and CDR2 are MNHNS and SASEGT.

The chain joins TRBV15 to TRBJ2-7; 9 bases agree with TRBD2. Per germline, CDR1 LNHNV and CDR2 YYDKDF (reference sequence). V shed 6 bases, J shed 2 bases, and the junction held 8 bases outside the gene matches. CDR3 length: 15 amino acids. CDR3 sequence (DNA): TGTGCCACCAGGTTCACAGCGGGGGGACCCTACGAGCAGTACTTC. Protein: CATRFTAGGPYEQYF.

V is TRBV30 and J is TRBJ2-3, with D perhaps TRBD1 (5 bases). CDR1 GTSNPN and CDR2 SVGIG come from the germline V gene (reference sequence). This CDR3 spans 13 amino acids. V was cut by 2 bases and J by 3 bases, with 9 bases left in between. The CDR3 DNA reads TGTGCCTGGAGTCATACAGGTACAGATACGCAGTATTTT. It translates to CAWSHTGTDTQYF. The whole variable domain, filled in from reference TRBV30 and TRBJ2-3, reads SQTIHQWPATLVQPVGSPLSLECTVEGTSNPNLYWYRQAAGRGLQLLFYSVGIGQISSEVPQNLSASRPQDRQFILSSKKLLLSDSGFYLCAWSHTGTDTQYFGPGTRLTVL.

The chain is built from TRBV18 and TRBJ1-1; the D is unclear. Trimming pared 0 bases from V and 3 bases from J, leaving 2 bases between. The CDR3 has 12 residues. Germline lookup yields CDR1 KGHSH and CDR2 LQKENI. CDR3 DNA: TGTGCCAGCTCACCACCAGACACTGAAGCTTTCTTT. It codes for CASSPPDTEAFF.

This sequence joins TRBV7-9 and TRBJ2-5; D unclear. Germline V gene data show CDR1 as SEHNR and CDR2 as FQNEAQ (reference sequence). V was clipped by 2 bases and J by 5 bases, with 15 bases between them. The length of the CDR3 is 15 residues. The CDR3 DNA reads as TGTGCCAGCAGCTTAAATTATCGAGCTTATGAGACCCAGTACTTC. Translation gives CASSLNYRAYETQYF.